This entry lists 8 T cell receptor beta chains sequenced from one sample in a study of cytomegalovirus exposure and HLA in healthy donors. This PCR relied on a set of 60 Vbeta primers and 13 Jbeta primers. The table came from immunoSEQ multiplex PCR; TCRdb's copy has only in-frame clones and leaves some out. Found here are around 150,000 clones, 82% of them singletons; the top ten hold about 11%. The sample was PBMCs. These receptors all come from a man in his fifties or sixties in good health and CMV-seropositive.

The chain combines TRBV5-1 with TRBJ1-2; TRBD1 aligns across 8 bases. This CDR3 is built from 14 residues. Germline assignment: CDR1 SGHRS and CDR2 YFSETQ. V was pared by 2 bases and J by 2 bases, with 2 bases of the junction left unmatched. CDR3 in DNA: TGCGCCAGCAGCTTAGGACAGGGAAACTATGGCTACACCTTC. It is translated as CASSLGQGNYGYTF.

This chain joins TRBV4-3 and TRBJ2-7; unclear D gene. Germline lookup yields CDR1 LGHNA and CDR2 YSLEER. V lost 4 bases and J lost 3, with 13 bases in between. This CDR3 contains 14 residues. The CDR3 DNA follows: TGCGCCAGCAGCCGGTCACGAGATAGCTACGAGCAGTACTTC. This translates into CASSRSRDSYEQYF.

This chain joins TRBV29-1 and TRBJ1-2; D might be TRBD1 (6 bases). V shed 6 bases and J shed 4 bases, with 18 bases lying between them. Germline assignment: CDR1 SQVTM and CDR2 ANQGSEA. The CDR3 consists of 14 residues. This chain's CDR3 is CSVPLQGPFYGYTF. The CDR3 DNA reads TGCAGCGTACCTCTACAGGGACCCTTCTATGGCTACACCTTC.

The chain joins TRBV5-6 to TRBJ2-5; TRBD1 aligns across 8 bases. Germline V gives CDR1 SGHDT, CDR2 YYEEEE. The CDR3 consists of 15 residues. Unmatched junction bases numbered 10, after V lost 4 bases and J lost 5 bases. The CDR3 DNA reads TGTGCCAGCAGCGATTGGACAGGGCAGGAGGAGACCCAGTACTTC. Protein: CASSDWTGQEETQYF.

Details on this clone: At the DNA level, this CDR3 is encoded by other sequences in the same sample as well. The chain is built from TRBV27 and TRBJ2-1; weak D call: TRBD2 (5 bases). Trimming removed 5 bases from V and 6 bases from J, with 17 bases in between. Germline CDR1 and CDR2: MNHEY and SMNVEV (reference sequence). This CDR3 spans 15 amino acids. Written as DNA, the CDR3 is TGTGCCAGCAGTCTACGAGGGATGGGTCGCAATGAGCAGTTCTTC. Residues: CASSLRGMGRNEQFF.

V is TRBV28 and J is TRBJ2-3, with TRBD1 matching 10 bases. The trim removed 6 bases at V and 6 bases at J, leaving 9 bases unmatched. The CDR3 loop spans 15 amino acids. Germline V gene data show CDR1 as MDHEN and CDR2 as SYDVKM. In nucleotides, the CDR3 is TGTGCCAGCAGCCACCCGACAGGGGGCTTGGATACGCAGTATTTT. This encodes CASSHPTGGLDTQYF.

The chain recombines TRBV7-8 with TRBJ1-4, with 9 bases identical to TRBD1. Germline V gives CDR1 SGHVS, CDR2 FQNEAQ. V dropped 1 base and J dropped 4; count of bases not matched to a gene: 4. This CDR3 is built from 16 residues. In DNA form, the CDR3 reads TGTGCCAGCAGCTTAGACAGGGGGCCTCTTAATGAAAAACTGTTTTTT. Translation gives CASSLDRGPLNEKLFF. The complete variable domain, with remaining parts taken from reference TRBV7-8 and TRBJ1-4, reads GAGVSQSPRYKVAKRGQDVALRCDPISGHVSLFWYQQALGQGPEFLTYFQNEAQLDKSGLPSDRFFAERPEGSVSTLKIQRTQQEDSAVYLCASSLDRGPLNEKLFFGSGTQLSVL.

V gene TRBV4-2 combines with J gene TRBJ1-5; D is undetermined. V shed 4 bases and J shed 6 bases, with 13 bases lying between them. CDR3 length equals 14 residues. Germline CDR1 LGHNA, CDR2 YNFKEQ. The CDR3 region is CASSPKGGRQPQHF. CDR3 bases: TGTGCCAGCAGCCCTAAAGGAGGGCGTCAGCCCCAGCATTTT.